Listed below are T cell receptor beta chains from one sample, sequenced in a study of blood T cell repertoires in COVID-19. The protocol was immunoSEQ multiplex PCR, while the TCRdb copy is restricted to in-frame clones and leaves out a portion. The repertoire consists of 40,000 to 50,000 clones, with roughly 87% occurring once and the leading ten covering more than 5%. Source material: peripheral blood. The receptors were gathered from a human donor in a cohort sampled during active COVID-19. CDR3s include the opening cysteine and the closing phenylalanine or tryptophan. The D gene is left open where the match is weak.

TRBV7-8	TRBD1	TRBJ2-1	TGTGCCAGCAGCTCGACAGGGGCTCTCTACAATGAGCAGTTCTTC	CASSSTGALYNEQFF
TRBV12-3/TRBV12-4	.	TRBJ2-1	TGTGCCAGCAGATCAGACAGGTGGGATGAGCAGTTCTTC	CASRSDRWDEQFF
TRBV19	TRBD1	TRBJ1-1	TGTGCCAGTTCCAGACAGGGGAGGACTGAAGCTTTCTTT	CASSRQGRTEAFF
TRBV3-1/TRBV3-2	TRBD1	TRBJ2-7	TGTGCCAGCAGCTCTTCCATACAGGGGGCGCGATACGAGCAGTACTTC	CASSSSIQGARYEQYF
TRBV28	.	TRBJ2-2	TGTGCCAGTACCTCCCTACCGGGCAGGGCGAACACCGGGGAGCTGTTTTTT	CASTSLPGRANTGELFF
TRBV10-3	.	TRBJ2-7	TGTGCCATCAGTGAAGACTCCAGCTCCTACGAGCAGTACTTC	CAISEDSSSYEQYF
TRBV27	.	TRBJ1-2	TGTGCCAGCAGGGGGACTTCTAACTATGGCTACACCTTC	CASRGTSNYGYTF
TRBV11-2	.	TRBJ1-1	TGTGGGGCACGGATGAACACTGAAGCTTTCTTT	CGARMNTEAFF
TRBV6-5	TRBD1	TRBJ2-3	TGTGCCAGCAGACGACAGGGGGGAAGCACAGATACGCAGTATTTT	CASRRQGGSTDTQYF
TRBV7-2	.	TRBJ1-5	TGTGCCAGCAGCATACAGGGTAGCAATCAGCCCCAGCATTTT	CASSIQGSNQPQHF
TRBV5-6	TRBD1	TRBJ2-1	TGTGCCAGCAGGTCGACAGGGGAGGAGCAGTTCTTC	CASRSTGEEQFF
TRBV6-4	TRBD1	TRBJ2-4	TGTGCCAACCCACCGGGACAGGGTACCAAAAACATTCAGTACTTC	CANPPGQGTKNIQYF
TRBV9	TRBD1	TRBJ2-3	TGTGCCAGCAGTGGTCTCCGGGACAGGGGTACAGATACGCAGTATTTT	CASSGLRDRGTDTQYF
TRBV5-4	.	TRBJ1-1	TGTGCCAGCAGCTTGGTAGGGGGGAACACTGAAGCTTTCTTT	CASSLVGGNTEAFF
TRBV19	.	TRBJ2-2	TGTGCCAGTAGTGCCGGAGGCATTCAGAACACCGGGGAGCTGTTTTTT	CASSAGGIQNTGELFF
TRBV18	TRBD1	TRBJ1-6	TGTGCCAGCTCACCCGGGGACAGGGGTAATTCACCCCTCCACTTT	CASSPGDRGNSPLHF
TRBV20-1	.	TRBJ2-7	TGCAGTGCTAGGGCTAGCTACGAGCAGTACTTC	CSARASYEQYF